The 6 T cell receptor beta chains given below trace back to one sample, sequenced in a study of molecular identifiers for immune sequencing clone quantification. TCRdb independently ran MiXCR on the PCR reads; one entry per CDR3 protein. Of about 320,000 distinct CDR3 sequences listed, about 21% are singletons. Source material: naive CD8+ T cells from blood, with Jurkat cell RNA spiked in. The sample's subset: FACS-sorted CD8+CD4-CCR7+CD45RA+ naive T cells. Every receptor here comes from a human donor in good health. Some libraries in this study had Jurkat cell RNA spiked in.

This clonotype turned up a few times. The genes are TRBV6-6 and TRBJ2-7, with a tentative D call TRBD2 (5 bases). V shed 2 bases and J shed 4 bases, with 18 bases lying between them. Looked up from germline, CDR1 is MNHNY and CDR2 is SVGAGI (reference sequence). The CDR3 totals 16 residues. The CDR3 reads CASSYGTSNGKYEQYF. The CDR3 nucleotides read TGTGCCAGCAGTTACGGAACTAGTAACGGGAAGTACGAGCAGTACTTC.

This clonotype was found many times. The rearrangement links TRBV12-3 or TRBV12-4 to TRBJ1-5; D gene uncertain. The CDR3 sequence is 14 residues long. V was clipped by 6 bases and J by 7 bases, with 16 bases between them. The CDR3 DNA reads as TGTGCCAGCAGCCTCTTCGCAGTTGGACAGCCCCAGCATTTT. Translation gives CASSLFAVGQPQHF.

V gene TRBV11-3 combines with J gene TRBJ1-5, with 7 nucleotides matching TRBD1. Germline-derived CDR1 and CDR2 are SGHNT and YENEEA. J lost 6 bases, V lost 5 bases, and 7 bases had no gene match. CDR3 length: 14 residues. The chain's CDR3 is CASSRDSLVQPQHF. The DNA for the CDR3 is TGTGCCAGCAGCCGGGACAGTTTAGTTCAGCCCCAGCATTTT.

The rearrangement links TRBV6-2 or TRBV6-3 to TRBJ2-6; maybe TRBD2 (5 bases). Germline CDR1 is MNHEY and CDR2 is SVGEGT. Trimming removed 3 bases at V and 2 bases at J, with 11 bases between. This CDR3 comprises 16 residues. This chain's CDR3 is CASSYLWETGANVLTF. The CDR3 nucleotides read TGTGCCAGCAGTTATTTATGGGAGACTGGGGCCAACGTCCTGACTTTC.

The sample holds many counts of this clonotype. The genes are TRBV30 and TRBJ2-3; possibly TRBD2 for D (6 bases). The CDR3 runs 15 residues. The V and J ends lost 4 bases and 3 bases respectively, with 17 bases between them. Looked up from germline, CDR1 is GTSNPN and CDR2 is SVGIG (reference sequence). CDR3 sequence: CAWTFRRAWTDTQYF. CDR3 sequence (DNA): TGTGCCTGGACCTTCCGGAGGGCGTGGACAGATACGCAGTATTTT.

This clonotype came up a few times. The CDR3 sequence: CASSLSFFSTDTQYF. In DNA form, the CDR3 reads TGTGCCAGCAGCTTAAGTTTTTTTAGCACAGATACGCAGTATTTT. The chain carries TRBV7-9 and TRBJ2-3; D not resolved. Germline values: CDR1 SEHNR, CDR2 FQNEAQ (reference sequence). V lost 2 bases to trimming and J lost 0 bases, with 9 bases between them. The CDR3 sequence is 15 residues long. The complete variable domain, with remaining parts taken from reference TRBV7-9 and TRBJ2-3, reads DTGVSQNPRHKITKRGQNVTFRCDPISEHNRLYWYRQTLGQGPEFLTYFQNEAQLEKSRLLSDRFSAERPKGSFSTLEIQRTEQGDSAMYLCASSLSFFSTDTQYFGPGTRLTVL.